This TCR beta chain was profiled in a study of OX40 agonist ivuxolimab in advanced cancers. Findings and limits, study-wide: Fewer expanded clones were found on average in CD4+ than in CD8+ T cells.

No patient had autoimmune disease or received systemic immunosuppression. V was clipped by 4 bases and J by 4 bases, with 14 bases between them. Germline-derived CDR1 and CDR2 are SGDLS and YYNGEE. CDR3 size: 14 residues. With regard to this clone: The target antigen is unknown.

Clones were sequenced by immunoSEQ multiplex PCR, and TCRdb holds only the in-frame ones, with some missing. Among some 50,000 clones, 60% to 80% were seen once, and the ten largest hold roughly 7.3%. The chain combines TRBV9 with TRBJ1-1, with TRBD1 as a possible D gene (6 bases). The source was CD4+ or CD8+ T cells sorted from blood, collected in a trial of the OX40 agonist ivuxolimab. The receptor comes from an adult with an advanced solid tumor such as melanoma, head and neck, liver or kidney cancer. The CDR3 is CASSIQQGATEAFF. The DNA of the CDR3 is TGTGCCAGCAGCATTCAACAGGGAGCCACTGAAGCTTTCTTT. The full variable domain, in which reference TRBV9 and TRBJ1-1 provide the parts outside the CDR3, is DSGVTQTPKHLITATGQRVTLRCSPRSGDLSVYWYQQSLDQGLQFLIQYYNGEERAKGNILERFSAQQFPDLHSELNLSSLELGDSALYFCASSIQQGATEAFFGQGTRLTVV.